These 28 T cell receptor beta chains came from one sample sequenced in a study of shared clonotypes between healthy human individuals. Naive CD8 cells lacked CD45RO, underwent positive selection for CCR7 and left out terminally differentiated effector memory CD45RA+ cells. The repertoire was sequenced with immunoSEQ multiplex PCR; TCRdb's copy has only in-frame clones and lacks some. The sample contains 550,000 to 750,000 clones, 95% of which appear only once. Source material: naive CD8+ T cells sorted from blood. These receptors were obtained from a woman aged 25 to 39 in good health.

The rearrangement links TRBV7-8 to TRBJ2-7; D unresolved. The CDR3 has 13 amino acids. V shed 0 bases and J shed 3 bases, with 6 bases lying between them. The V gene's germline CDR1 is SGHVS and CDR2 FQNEAQ. CDR3 in amino acids: CASSLALDYEQYF. The CDR3 nucleotides read TGTGCCAGCAGCTTAGCCCTGGACTACGAGCAGTACTTC.

The rearrangement uses TRBV7-9 and TRBJ1-2, with a possible D match to TRBD1 (6 bases). Trimming took off 6 bases at V and 2 bases at J, with 13 bases between the two ends. The CDR3 has 14 amino acids. CDR1 and CDR2 from the germline V gene are SEHNR and FQNEAQ (reference sequence). The CDR3 protein is CASSRTERNYGYTF. CDR3 coding DNA: TGTGCCAGCAGTCGGACAGAGAGAAACTATGGCTACACCTTC. Full variable domain (remainder filled in from reference TRBV7-9 and TRBJ1-2): DTGVSQNPRHKITKRGQNVTFRCDPISEHNRLYWYRQTLGQGPEFLTYFQNEAQLEKSRLLSDRFSAERPKGSFSTLEIQRTEQGDSAMYLCASSRTERNYGYTFGSGTRLTVV.

The genes are TRBV2 and TRBJ2-7; D may match TRBD1 or TRBD2 (5 bases each). The CDR3 consists of 15 residues. V lost 6 bases and J lost 2, with 17 bases in between. CDR1 SNHLY and CDR2 FYNNEI come from the germline V gene. The CDR3 region has the DNA TGTGCCAGCAGCTCCGACAGAGGGACGACCTACGAGCAGTACTTC. This sequence encodes CASSSDRGTTYEQYF.

The V and J genes are TRBV2 and TRBJ2-1; 10 bases align to TRBD2. Unmatched junction bases numbered 3, after V lost 3 bases and J lost 4 bases. This CDR3 region has 15 residues. Germline lookup yields CDR1 SNHLY and CDR2 FYNNEI. This CDR3 reads CASSDRSGRYNEQFF. The CDR3 DNA follows: TGTGCCAGCAGTGATCGTAGCGGGAGGTACAATGAGCAGTTCTTC.

This rearrangement joins TRBV28 to TRBJ2-6; 10 bases match TRBD1. The CDR3 is 20 residues long. From germline, CDR1 is MDHEN and CDR2 SYDVKM. The ends lost 5 bases at V and 3 bases at J; junction bases unmatched: 16. Here the CDR3 DNA reads TGTGCCAGCAGTCCGGGGCCCGTCCGGGACAGGGGAAATGGGGCCAACGTCCTGACTTTC. Its translation is CASSPGPVRDRGNGANVLTF.

This sequence joins TRBV28 and TRBJ2-2; unclear D gene. The germline V gene encodes CDR1 MDHEN and CDR2 SYDVKM. The CDR3 has 17 amino acids. V was trimmed by 5 bases and J by 2 bases, leaving 18 bases between them. CDR3 residues: CASSLHVRFVNTGELFF. In DNA form, the CDR3 reads TGTGCCAGCAGTCTACATGTCCGTTTCGTTAACACCGGGGAGCTGTTTTTT.

The chain employs TRBV2 and TRBJ1-1, with 12 bases that match TRBD1. Per germline, CDR1 SNHLY and CDR2 FYNNEI. This CDR3 has 14 residues. V dropped 10 bases and J dropped 1; count of bases not matched to a gene: 4. The DNA of the CDR3 is TGTGCCAACGGGACAGGGGGCAGGAACACTGAAGCTTTCTTT. It codes for CANGTGGRNTEAFF.

In nucleotides, the CDR3 is TGTGCCACCAGCAGATTCCAAGGACAGGGAATCTATCTAGGAGACTATGGCTACACCTTC. It is translated as CATSRFQGQGIYLGDYGYTF. This rearrangement joins TRBV15 to TRBJ1-2, with TRBD1 matching over 8 bases. The CDR3 runs to 20 residues. V trimming: 2 bases; J trimming: 3 bases; junction bases outside the gene matches: 20. Germline-derived CDR1 and CDR2 are LNHNV and YYDKDF (reference sequence).

The chain links TRBV10-1 to TRBJ1-3; 7 positions agree with TRBD1. CDR3 length: 15 amino acids. In germline, CDR1 is WNHNN, CDR2 SYGVQD (reference sequence). J gave up 0 bases and V 9 bases, and 8 bases lay outside the gene matches. Written as DNA, the CDR3 is TGCGCCAGTAGGGGGCAGTCTTTCTCTGGAAACACCATATATTTT. Translation: CASRGQSFSGNTIYF.

The J gene is TRBJ2-3, the V gene TRBV28; 8 nucleotides align to TRBD2. CDR3 size: 16 residues. Trimming took 2 bases from V and 3 from J; bases not matched to a gene: 7. Germline V gives CDR1 MDHEN, CDR2 SYDVKM. The CDR3 sequence: CASSLVQRELTDTQYF. The CDR3, as DNA: TGTGCCAGCAGTTTAGTACAGCGGGAGTTGACAGATACGCAGTATTTT. The whole variable domain, remainder taken from reference TRBV28 and TRBJ2-3, is DVKVTQSSRYLVKRTGEKVFLECVQDMDHENMFWYRQDPGLGLRLIYFSYDVKMKEKGDIPEGYSVSREKKERFSLILESASTNQTSMYLCASSLVQRELTDTQYFGPGTRLTVL.

V gene TRBV6-6 combines with J gene TRBJ2-1; D is tentatively TRBD1 or TRBD2 (5 bases each). CDR3 length: 16 amino acids. Germline loops: CDR1 MNHNY, CDR2 SVGAGI (reference sequence). V shed 3 bases and J shed 5 bases, with 17 bases lying between them. CDR3 sequence reads: CASSYLLSGPNNEQFF. DNA for the CDR3: TGTGCCAGCAGTTATTTGTTGTCGGGGCCAAACAATGAGCAGTTCTTC.

CDR3 coding DNA: TGTGCCACCAGCAGAGGATTTGAGGCTAGCGGTTACCTTGTGTACATTCAGTACTTC. This codes for CATSRGFEASGYLVYIQYF. This chain links TRBV15 with TRBJ2-4, with 7 bases that match TRBD2. The CDR3 has 19 amino acids. Germline CDR1 reads LNHNV; CDR2 reads YYDKDF (reference sequence). Trimming took 1 base from V and 8 from J; bases not matched to a gene: 20.

The chain employs TRBV27 and TRBJ2-7; 8 nucleotides line up with TRBD1. V shed 6 bases and J 2 bases; nucleotides not matched to a gene: 3. The CDR3 contains 13 residues. CDR1 MNHEY and CDR2 SMNVEV come from the germline V gene (reference sequence). The CDR3 DNA reads as TGTGCCAGCAGGATGACAGGGGCCTACGAGCAGTACTTC. Its protein product is CASRMTGAYEQYF.

This clone came up once. A junction end diverges from the germline sequence, so it may reflect a read error. The chain uses TRBV6-6 and TRBJ2-5, with a weak D call TRBD2 (5 bases). The CDR3 is made up of 14 amino acids. The germline CDR1 and CDR2 sequences are MNHNY and SVGAGI (reference sequence). The CDR3 DNA reads TGTGCCATCAGTGGTGCGAGGACTGAAGAGACCCAGTACTTC. Its protein product is CAISGARTEETQYF.

The V call is TRBV30, the J call TRBJ2-5, with 10 bases aligning to TRBD2. The CDR3 is made up of 14 amino acids. Germline values: CDR1 GTSNPN, CDR2 SVGIG (reference sequence). The V gene end was trimmed by 6 bases and the J gene end by 5 bases; junction bases not matched to a gene: 9. In DNA, the CDR3 is TGTGCCTGCCAGCGTGGGACTAGCGCCGAGACCCAGTACTTC. Translated: CACQRGTSAETQYF.

This clone was seen just once. The J gene is TRBJ2-1, the V gene TRBV29-1; 7 nucleotides line up with TRBD1. The V and J ends lost 6 bases and 4 bases, in that order; junction bases with no gene match: 6. This CDR3 has 13 amino acids. Germline CDR1 SQVTM, CDR2 ANQGSEA. The CDR3 sequence: CSVGQSPYNEQFF. The CDR3 DNA is TGCAGCGTGGGACAGAGTCCTTACAATGAGCAGTTCTTC.

This CDR3 reads CASSPPPPGGNQPQHF. As DNA, the CDR3 is TGTGCCAGCAGTCCACCCCCCCCCGGGGGCAATCAGCCCCAGCATTTT. J is TRBJ1-5 and V is TRBV28; D not certain. The V gene lost 5 bases and the J gene lost 2 bases, with 16 bases spanning the gap. CDR3 length: 16 residues. Germline assignment: CDR1 MDHEN and CDR2 SYDVKM.

V usage is TRBV28 and J usage is TRBJ2-2, with D maybe TRBD1 (8 bases). The germline V and J ends were trimmed by 2 bases and 6 bases, with 10 bases remaining between them. CDR1 and CDR2 from the germline V gene are MDHEN and SYDVKM. This CDR3 contains 14 residues. The CDR3 DNA is TGTGCCAGCAGTTTAACAGGGGGGGCCGGGGAGCTGTTTTTT. This sequence encodes CASSLTGGAGELFF.

The chain has TRBV19 and TRBJ2-6; D is unresolved. The CDR3 length is 17 residues. CDR1 LNHDA and CDR2 SQIVND come from the germline V gene (reference sequence). V lost 4 bases, J lost 5 bases, and 18 bases lay in between. CDR3 loop: CASSRAKSQSRANVLTF. The CDR3 coding sequence is TGTGCCAGTAGTAGAGCGAAATCACAAAGTCGGGCCAACGTCCTGACTTTC.

The V and J genes are TRBV7-9 and TRBJ2-1; D perhaps matches TRBD2 (5 bases). The ends were cut back, 5 bases at V and 7 bases at J, with 15 bases in the middle. Germline V CDR1 and CDR2: SEHNR, FQNEAQ (reference sequence). This CDR3 spans 14 amino acids. The CDR3 sequence is CASSLGGWTNEQFF. As DNA, the CDR3 is TGTGCCAGCAGCCTGGGTGGGTGGACTAATGAGCAGTTCTTC.

CDR3 residues: CASSDSLRDEQYF. The CDR3 region has the DNA TGTGCCAGCAGTGATTCCCTCAGGGACGAGCAGTACTTC. The chain joins TRBV25-1 to TRBJ2-5; tentatively, D is TRBD1 (5 bases). Gene TRBJ2-7 matches the end of the DNA better, so the J call may be wrong. The CDR3 consists of 13 residues. Germline CDR1 MGHDK, CDR2 SYGVNS.

V and J are TRBV5-6 and TRBJ2-2; D not resolved. Looked up from germline, CDR1 is SGHDT and CDR2 is YYEEEE. Between the trimmed V and J ends, which lost 6 bases and 3 bases, there was a span of 9 bases. This CDR3 spans 13 amino acids. This chain's CDR3 is CASTTLYTGELFF. CDR3 nucleotides: TGTGCCAGCACGACTCTTTACACCGGGGAGCTGTTTTTT. Full variable domain (missing parts from reference TRBV5-6 and TRBJ2-2): DAGVTQSPTHLIKTRGQQVTLRCSPKSGHDTVSWYQQALGQGPQFIFQYYEEEERQRGNFPDRFSGHQFPNYSSELNVNALLLGDSALYLCASTTLYTGELFFGEGSRLTVL.

The V gene is TRBV11-2, the J gene TRBJ2-7; D may be TRBD2 (6 bases). This CDR3 region has 14 residues. Germline V gene lookup returns CDR1 SGHAT and CDR2 FQNNGV. Trimming left V 5 bases short and J 3 bases short, with 14 bases between. CDR3 DNA: TGTGCCAGCAGCGCACATGGGGGGTACTACGAGCAGTACTTC. This sequence encodes CASSAHGGYYEQYF.

The V and J genes are TRBV14 and TRBJ2-1; 8 bases are shared with TRBD2. The CDR3 sequence is 17 residues long. V shed 1 base and J 4 bases; nucleotides not matched to a gene: 9. CDR1 SGHDN and CDR2 FVKESK come from the germline V gene. CDR3 DNA: TGTGCCAGCAGCCAAGCTCCAAGCGGGAGTGTGTACAATGAGCAGTTCTTC. Encoded protein: CASSQAPSGSVYNEQFF.

The chain combines TRBV19 with TRBJ2-7; weak D call: TRBD1 (6 bases). V lost 4 bases and J lost 2, with 12 bases in between. This CDR3 is 14 amino acids long. Germline loops: CDR1 LNHDA, CDR2 SQIVND (reference sequence). CDR3 protein: CASSTSRDTYEQYF. The DNA of the CDR3 is TGTGCCAGTAGTACCTCCCGGGACACCTACGAGCAGTACTTC.

This sequence joins TRBV30 and TRBJ2-7; 14 nucleotides align to TRBD2. The CDR3 totals 17 residues. Germline lookup yields CDR1 GTSNPN and CDR2 SVGIG (reference sequence). V dropped 0 bases and J dropped 3; count of bases not matched to a gene: 7. CDR3 region: CAWSVAGLAGVVYEQYF. The CDR3, as DNA: TGTGCCTGGAGTGTGGCGGGACTAGCGGGAGTGGTCTACGAGCAGTACTTC.

V usage is TRBV6-5 and J usage is TRBJ2-6; D unclear. Germline V CDR1 and CDR2: MNHEY, SVGAGI. Trimming took 5 bases from V and 4 from J, leaving 6 bases between them. This CDR3 is built from 13 residues. In DNA form, the CDR3 reads TGTGCCAGCAGTCAAGCCGGGGCCAACGTCCTGACTTTC. Translated: CASSQAGANVLTF.

The J gene is TRBJ2-7, the V gene TRBV5-5, with D maybe TRBD1 (6 bases). Looked up from germline, CDR1 is SGHKS and CDR2 is YYEKEE (reference sequence). The V gene lost 2 bases and the J gene lost 1 base, with 19 bases spanning the gap. This CDR3 has 17 amino acids. The CDR3 region has the DNA TGTGCCAGCAGCTTTAACCGGGACACCTTTTTTTCCTACGAGCAGTACTTC. Its translation is CASSFNRDTFFSYEQYF.